The 16 T cell receptor beta chains listed next were all sequenced from one sample in a study of glioma-infiltrating T cells after dendritic cell vaccination. This table comes from immunoSEQ multiplex PCR, and its TCRdb copy is limited to in-frame clones, with some not included. The sample lists about 99,000 clones; approximately 80% were seen once. The specimen was blood, collected before dendritic cell vaccination. The receptors come from a human donor with glioblastoma.

The chain carries TRBV27 and TRBJ1-1; tentative D call: TRBD1 (6 bases). V lost 1 base and J 1 base, leaving 7 bases between the germline ends. Germline CDR1 reads MNHEY; CDR2 reads SMNVEV (reference sequence). The CDR3 contains 14 residues. CDR3: CASSLLGGNTEAFF. Here the CDR3 DNA reads TGTGCCAGCAGTTTATTAGGGGGGAACACTGAAGCTTTCTTT.

V usage is TRBV21-1 and J usage is TRBJ2-5; the D call in the table, TRBD1, was not verified against the DNA. TRBV21-1 is designated a pseudogene. The CDR3 is made up of 15 amino acids. The CDR3 loop is CASSKARAGEETQYF. In DNA form, the CDR3 reads TGTGCCAGCAGCAAAGCGCGGGCAGGGGAAGAGACCCAGTACTTC.

This clone turned up a few times. The chain couples TRBV7-3 to TRBJ2-7; D is perhaps TRBD1 (5 bases). V shed 5 bases and J shed 4 bases, with 12 bases lying between them. Germline V gene data show CDR1 as SGHTA and CDR2 as FQGTGA. The CDR3 sequence is 13 residues long. The CDR3 sequence: CASSPQQAYEQYF. The CDR3 DNA reads TGTGCCAGCAGCCCCCAACAGGCTTACGAGCAGTACTTC.

CDR3 DNA: TGTGCTTTCCCCCCCACAGGGGCTGGCTATGGCTACACCTTC. Residues: CAFPPTGAGYGYTF. The chain employs TRBV2 and TRBJ1-2; 7 bases align to TRBD1. Germline lookup yields CDR1 SNHLY and CDR2 FYNNEI. CDR3 size: 14 residues. Combining the CDR3 with reference TRBV2 and TRBJ1-2 gives the whole variable domain EPEVTQTPSHQVTQMGQEVILRCVPISNHLYFYWYRQILGQKVEFLVSFYNNEISEKSEIFDDQFSVERPDGSNFTLKIRSTKLEDSAMYFCAFPPTGAGYGYTFGSGTRLTVV.

The rearrangement links TRBV4-1 to TRBJ2-5; 15 bases are a match to TRBD2. V shed 2 bases and J 1 base; nucleotides not matched to a gene: 2. This CDR3 is built from 17 residues. Germline CDR1 is MGHRA and CDR2 is YSYEKL. CDR3: CASSQLGLAGGQETQYF. The CDR3 coding sequence is TGCGCCAGCAGCCAACTGGGACTAGCGGGGGGCCAAGAGACCCAGTACTTC.

The chain employs TRBV5-6 and TRBJ2-5, with 15 bases fitting TRBD2. With 4 bases clipped from V and 2 bases from J, the junction kept 12 bases outside the gene matches. CDR1 SGHDT and CDR2 YYEEEE come from the germline V gene. The CDR3 loop spans 19 amino acids. In DNA, the CDR3 is TGTGCCAGCAGCGGAGACCCCGGGACTAGCGGGGGGCCTCAAGAGACCCAGTACTTC. This sequence encodes CASSGDPGTSGGPQETQYF.

V and J are TRBV19 and TRBJ2-2, with D perhaps TRBD2 (6 bases). Between the trimmed V and J ends, which lost 3 bases and 5 bases, there was a span of 13 bases. The length of the CDR3 is 15 residues. Germline CDR1 LNHDA, CDR2 SQIVND (reference sequence). CDR3 sequence: CASSIVRGGTGELFF. The CDR3 nucleotides are TGTGCCAGTAGTATCGTTAGGGGAGGAACCGGGGAGCTGTTTTTT.

The rearrangement uses TRBV7-9 and TRBJ2-4; D might be TRBD1 (5 bases). V lost 5 bases to trimming and J lost 1 base, with 15 bases between them. The CDR3 has 16 residues. The germline gives CDR1 SEHNR, CDR2 FQNEAQ (reference sequence). The DNA of the CDR3 is TGTGCCAGCAGCGGGTTTGGGGCTGAGGCCAAAAACATTCAGTACTTC. It translates to CASSGFGAEAKNIQYF.

V gene TRBV19 combines with J gene TRBJ2-7, with D perhaps TRBD1 (6 bases). V lost 4 bases, J lost 0 bases, and 13 bases lay in between. Germline assignment: CDR1 LNHDA and CDR2 SQIVND (reference sequence). The CDR3 sequence is 15 residues long. CDR3 protein: CASSKMTGNSYEQYF. CDR3 bases: TGTGCCAGTAGTAAAATGACAGGAAACTCCTACGAGCAGTACTTC.

CDR3 DNA sequence: TGTGCCAGCAGCCCGAGCGGGGGGGCTGAAGCTTTCTTT. Protein: CASSPSGGAEAFF. The chain carries TRBV7-2 and TRBJ1-1; a possible D gene is TRBD1 (5 bases). This CDR3 region has 13 residues. CDR1 SGHTA and CDR2 FQGNSA come from the germline V gene. The ends were cut back, 5 bases at V and 6 bases at J, with 13 bases in the middle.

The chain has TRBV4-2 and TRBJ1-4; D call uncertain. Trimming pared 3 bases from V and 3 bases from J, leaving 8 bases between. The CDR3 sequence is 14 residues long. Germline V gene data show CDR1 as LGHNA and CDR2 as YNFKEQ. CDR3 nucleotide sequence: TGTGCCAGCAGCCAGAGGGATCCTAATGAAAAACTGTTTTTT. It specifies CASSQRDPNEKLFF.

The rearrangement links TRBV7-8 to TRBJ2-1, with 10 nucleotides matching TRBD2. CDR3 length: 16 amino acids. The V gene's germline CDR1 is SGHVS and CDR2 FQNEAQ. The junction had 7 bases not matched to a gene; V was cut back by 4 bases and J by 4 bases. This CDR3 is CASSSKRGGPYNEQFF. The CDR3, as DNA: TGTGCCAGCAGCTCGAAGCGGGGGGGCCCTTACAATGAGCAGTTCTTC.

This clone was observed at least ten times. The chain uses TRBV10-1 and TRBJ1-3, with D possibly being TRBD1 (5 bases). Germline V gene sequence: CDR1 WNHNN, CDR2 SYGVQD (reference sequence). V lost 6 bases to trimming and J lost 3 bases, with 9 bases between them. The CDR3 runs to 13 residues. The CDR3 sequence: CASSDSFGNTIYF. The CDR3 nucleotides read TGCGCCAGCAGCGACAGCTTTGGAAACACCATATATTTT.

The CDR3 is CASSFFTDRGADQPQHF. The CDR3 nucleotides read TGTGCCAGCAGCTTCTTCACGGACAGGGGAGCTGATCAGCCCCAGCATTTT. J is TRBJ1-5 and V is TRBV7-9; 9 bases map to TRBD1. Germline V gene data show CDR1 as SEHNR and CDR2 as FQNEAQ (reference sequence). Losses at the gene ends were 3 bases for V and 5 bases for J; bases not matched to a gene: 11. The CDR3 spans 17 residues.

The chain recombines TRBV27 with TRBJ2-7; 8 bases line up with TRBD2. The CDR3 length is 14 residues. Trimming took 0 bases from V and 4 from J; bases not matched to a gene: 2. Germline lookup yields CDR1 MNHEY and CDR2 SMNVEV (reference sequence). The DNA for the CDR3 is TGTGCCAGCAGTTTATCCGGGGGGGTGTACGAGCAGTACTTC. This translates into CASSLSGGVYEQYF.

J is TRBJ1-5 and V is TRBV11-2; D ambiguous. This CDR3 has 15 amino acids. Germline lookup yields CDR1 SGHAT and CDR2 FQNNGV. Trimming removed 3 bases from V and 1 base from J, with 10 bases in between. In DNA, the CDR3 is TGTGCCAGCAGCTTTCGGGGAGGAAGCAATCAGCCCCAGCATTTT. Amino acid sequence: CASSFRGGSNQPQHF. The complete variable domain, with remaining parts taken from reference TRBV11-2 and TRBJ1-5, reads EAGVAQSPRYKIIEKRQSVAFWCNPISGHATLYWYQQILGQGPKLLIQFQNNGVVDDSQLPKDRFSAERLKGVDSTLKIQPAKLEDSAVYLCASSFRGGSNQPQHFGDGTRLSIL.